This TCR beta chain was captured by sequencing in a study of cytomegalovirus exposure and HLA in healthy donors. Points from the study as a whole: A prior analysis recorded that most TCR beta V segments were productive about 87% or about 30% of the time.

The PCR used 60 Vbeta and 13 Jbeta primers. The table came from immunoSEQ multiplex PCR; TCRdb's copy has only in-frame clones and leaves some out. The table shows around 150,000 clones, with approximately 87% occurring only once. As regards this clone: Antigen specificity is unknown.

The sequenced material came from PBMCs. The receptor was derived from a woman aged 30 to 39 in good health and CMV-seronegative.

DNA of the CDR3: TGTGCCAGTAGCTATACCCCTCAAGAGACCCAGTACTTC. The encoded protein is CASSYTPQETQYF. The gene calls are TRBV19 and TRBJ2-5; no definite D call. CDR1 is LNHDA, CDR2 SQIVND, per germline (reference sequence). Trimming left V 6 bases short and J 2 bases short, with 10 bases between. This CDR3 is 13 amino acids long.